The present T cell receptor (beta chain) was sequenced within a study of cytomegalovirus exposure and HLA in healthy donors. Study outcomes and limitations: At a 0.05 false discovery rate, a later analysis found 16,951 TCR beta sequences to be associated with HLA alleles.

From germline, CDR1 is SGHTA and CDR2 FQGNSA. The CDR3 loop spans 15 amino acids. J was trimmed by 0 bases and V by 1 base; bases with no gene match: 2. Primers: 60 Vbeta forward and 13 Jbeta reverse. Using immunoSEQ multiplex PCR, the repertoire was profiled, and TCRdb retains in-frame clones only, with some absent. The sample contains about 270,000 clones, roughly two thirds of which appear only once. The count of this clone is one. Its cognate antigen is unknown. The TCR originated in a female donor in good health and CMV-seronegative. The J gene is TRBJ1-1, the V gene TRBV7-2; 7 nucleotides align to TRBD1. The source material was PBMCs. The CDR3 region has the DNA TGTGCCAGCAGCTTAGTGGGACAGCTGAACACTGAAGCTTTCTTT. It specifies CASSLVGQLNTEAFF.